The table lists the clone carrying this TCR beta chain with a few counts. The target antigen is unknown. Assay: immunoSEQ multiplex PCR; the TCRdb copy retains only in-frame clones and omits some. The repertoire consists of some 30,000 clones, with 70% to 80% occurring once and the leading ten covering 15% to 20%. These data come from a study of CD4 T cells in relation to SARS-CoV-2 and coronaviruses. Study overall: The restricting HLA molecule for shared crossreactive spike epitopes was mapped. Broader study findings: In around 63% of donors, memory CD4+ clonotypes crossrecognized SARS-CoV-2 and at least one common cold coronavirus spike.

The unexposed donors gave CD4+ T cells in about 2010-2019, prior to COVID-19. After approximately ten days of culture, CD4+ T cells were isolated. V was clipped by 2 bases and J by 4 bases, with 3 bases between them. Per the germline V gene, CDR1 is WSHSY and CDR2 is SAAADI. This CDR3 region has 12 residues. Sequenced material: CD4+ T cells from PBMCs, cultured in vitro. This clonotype was sampled from a human donor in good health. The chain carries TRBV10-2 and TRBJ1-5; D call uncertain. The CDR3 reads CASSELNQPQHF. The CDR3 nucleotides are TGCGCCAGCAGTGAGCTAAATCAGCCCCAGCATTTT.